This is a list of T cell receptor beta chains from one sample in a study of blood T cell repertoires in COVID-19. Assay used: immunoSEQ multiplex PCR; TCRdb lists only in-frame clones, some missing. Of 310,000 or so clones listed, more than 75% are singletons. The material sequenced was peripheral blood. These receptors all stem from a man aged 45-60 years with active or convalescent COVID-19. Both conserved end residues are part of each CDR3. A D gene is named only where the DNA matches it firmly.

J | V | D | CDR3
TRBJ2-1 | TRBV5-1 | TRBD2 | CASSLSEAGGGNEQFF
TRBJ1-4 | TRBV9 | TRBD1 | CASSVGTGQGEKLFF
TRBJ1-1 | TRBV29-1 | TRBD1 | CSAGQGVVLNTEAFF
TRBJ2-2 | TRBV5-1 | NA | CASSLLSASSGTGELFF
TRBJ2-3 | TRBV9 | TRBD1 | CASQGAGTDTQYF
TRBJ2-7 | TRBV6-1 | TRBD2 | CASSEASGRFDEQYF
TRBJ2-2 | TRBV7-3 | NA | CASSLTRDGGAGELFF
TRBJ1-2 | TRBV19 | TRBD1 | CASSPGTGGYGYTF
TRBJ1-5 | TRBV28 | TRBD1 | CASSLGTGGATYQPQHF
TRBJ2-2 | TRBV4-2 | NA | CASSQAALAPNTGELFF
TRBJ2-3 | TRBV4-3 | NA | CASSQGRFTDTQYF
TRBJ1-3 | TRBV6-5 | NA | CASGGRGNTIYF
TRBJ2-6 | TRBV7-3 | NA | CASSLNGIRSGANVLTF
TRBJ1-2 | TRBV9 | NA | CASSVDGVGNYGYTF
TRBJ2-7 | TRBV5-1 | NA | CASSFTDFSYEQYF
TRBJ2-1 | TRBV7-6 | TRBD2 | CASSLFPSSGLAGVPEQFF
TRBJ2-7 | TRBV7-3 | TRBD1 | CASSFTGVGDEQYF
TRBJ1-2 | TRBV7-9 | TRBD1 | CASSLEVTGAPVYGYTF
TRBJ1-1 | TRBV5-4 | NA | CASSLEEKMNTEAFF
TRBJ2-5 | TRBV11-2 | NA | CASSLTQETQYF
TRBJ2-3 | TRBV19 | TRBD1 | CASTAGGADTQYF
TRBJ2-7 | TRBV5-4 | TRBD1 | CASSFPGTGSYEQYF
TRBJ2-3 | TRBV18 | TRBD1 | CASSAKTGGEKDTQYF
TRBJ1-1 | TRBV5-1 | NA | CASSLAMGDEAFF
TRBJ1-3 | TRBV6-1 | NA | CASSEVFNSLDGNTIYF
TRBJ1-1 | TRBV28 | TRBD1 | CASDRGQGDTEAFF
TRBJ1-5 | TRBV2 | NA | CASRPGYNQPQHF
TRBJ2-5 | TRBV28 | NA | CASSSGRGETQYF
TRBJ2-7 | TRBV18 | TRBD2 | CASSQLRLGLGTPYEQYF
TRBJ1-6 | TRBV6-6 | TRBD1 | CASTGQGANSPLHF
TRBJ2-2 | TRBV27 | TRBD2 | CASSLWGVGLANTGELFF
TRBJ1-2 | TRBV7-2 | NA | CASSSLGALYGYTF
TRBJ1-6 | TRBV2 | TRBD1 | CASSGRTGGVSPLHF
TRBJ2-7 | TRBV19 | NA | CASSISFGPAYEQYF
TRBJ2-3 | TRBV7-2 | TRBD2 | CASSFGTSYTDTQYF
TRBJ1-3 | TRBV29-1 | TRBD1 | CSVWDRAAGNTIYF